This TCR beta chain was sequenced in a study of early T cells in non-severe SARS-CoV-2 infection. Across the study: Chains from this unsorted whole-blood bulk RNA could not be paired.

This CDR3 region has 11 residues. V was cut by 7 bases and J by 7 bases, with 14 bases left in between. CDR1 SQVTM and CDR2 ANQGSEA come from the germline V gene. One entry per CDR3 protein results from TCRdb running MiXCR on the 5' RACE reads. The table records tens of thousands of distinct CDR3 sequences, 6% to 9.5% of them present only once. This clonotype was seen at least ten times. J is TRBJ2-7 and V is TRBV29-1, with D tentatively TRBD2 (5 bases). The source of this sequence is an adult who was a healthcare worker with PCR-confirmed SARS-CoV-2 infection or an uninfected control (not recorded which). Specimen: whole blood, collected at baseline. The CDR3 region is CSAMDFVEQYF. CDR3 sequence (DNA): TGCAGCGCTATGGACTTTGTGGAGCAGTACTTC.